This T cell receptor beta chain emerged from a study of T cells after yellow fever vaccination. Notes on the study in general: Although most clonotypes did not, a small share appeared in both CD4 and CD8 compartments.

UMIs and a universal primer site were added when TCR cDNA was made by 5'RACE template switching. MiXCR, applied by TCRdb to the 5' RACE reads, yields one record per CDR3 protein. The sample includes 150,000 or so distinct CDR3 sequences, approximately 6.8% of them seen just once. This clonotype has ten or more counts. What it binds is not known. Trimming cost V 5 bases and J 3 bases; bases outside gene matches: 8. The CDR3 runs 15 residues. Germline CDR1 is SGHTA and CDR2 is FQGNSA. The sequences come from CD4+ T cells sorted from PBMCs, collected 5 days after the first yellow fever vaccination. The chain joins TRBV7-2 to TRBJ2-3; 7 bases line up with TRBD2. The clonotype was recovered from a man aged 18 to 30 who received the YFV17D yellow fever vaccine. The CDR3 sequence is CASSPMGGGTDTQYF. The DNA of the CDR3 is TGTGCCAGCAGCCCAATGGGGGGAGGGACAGATACGCAGTATTTT.